The rows below give T cell receptor beta chains drawn from one sample of a study of cytomegalovirus exposure and HLA in healthy donors. Clones were read by immunoSEQ multiplex PCR, and TCRdb kept only the in-frame ones, dropping some. The data hold 140,000 or so clones, with roughly a tenth observed a single time. Sequenced input: PBMCs. The receptors derive from a male donor in good health and CMV-seronegative. Both conserved end residues are part of each CDR3. The D gene is left open where the match is weak. Not every row has a clone size; where given, it reads once, few, many or a size class.

few,NA,TRBJ1-2,TRBV30,TGTGCCTGGAGTACAGGTACCTATGGCTACACCTTC,CAWSTGTYGYTF
few,NA,TRBJ1-1,TRBV5-8,TGTGCCAGCAGCTTACTGCAGGGTTTTGGTGAAGCTTTCTTT,CASSLLQGFGEAFF
few,NA,TRBJ2-2,TRBV7-3,TGTGCCAGCAGCTTAAGACCAGGGTTAGGGGAGCTGTTTTTT,CASSLRPGLGELFF
NA,TRBD2,TRBJ2-1,TRBV2,TGTGCCAGCAGTGTCCGGACTAGCGGGGCCGATGAGCAGTTCTTC,CASSVRTSGADEQFF
NA,NA,TRBJ1-1,TRBV5-1,TGCGCCAGCAGCTTCGGGGGTGACATGAACACTGAAGCTTTCTTT,CASSFGGDMNTEAFF
NA,TRBD2,TRBJ2-5,TRBV4-3,TGCGCCAGCAGCCAGGTCGCTAGCGGGAGGGAGACCCAGTACTTC,CASSQVASGRETQYF
few,NA,TRBJ2-7,TRBV11-1,TGTGCCAGCAGCGATAGCCGGGACTTTAACTACGAGCAGTACTTC,CASSDSRDFNYEQYF
NA,NA,TRBJ2-7,TRBV28,TGTGCCAGCAGTTTCAGGACGGGGTCCTACGAGCAGTACTTC,CASSFRTGSYEQYF
few,NA,TRBJ1-2,TRBV9,TGTGCCAGCTCCAGACACGCGGGCTATGGCTACACCTTC,CASSRHAGYGYTF
few,TRBD1,TRBJ2-1,TRBV6-5,TGTGCCAGCAGTTACTCGCTACAGGGGGACTCTGGGCAGTTCTTC,CASSYSLQGDSGQFF
NA,NA,TRBJ2-1,TRBV7-2,TGTGCCAGCAGCCAGGGACATGCGTCCTACAATGAGCAGTTCTTC,CASSQGHASYNEQFF
NA,TRBD1,TRBJ1-5,TRBV18,TGTGCCAGCTCACCCGACAGGGGGGCTTTGCCCCAGCATTTT,CASSPDRGALPQHF
NA,NA,TRBJ1-1,TRBV28,TGTGCCAGCAGTTTATTCACAGGGAGTGGGAACACTGAAGCTTTCTTT,CASSLFTGSGNTEAFF
NA,TRBD1,TRBJ1-4,TRBV28,TGTGCCAGCAGTTTTTCGCCGGGGACAGGGGCGGAAAAACTGTTTTTT,CASSFSPGTGAEKLFF
NA,TRBD2,TRBJ2-5,TRBV9,TGTGCCAGCAGCATGGGACTAGCGGCCCAAGAGACCCAGTACTTC,CASSMGLAAQETQYF
few,TRBD2,TRBJ2-2,TRBV18,TGTGCCAGCTGTCCGGGAGGAGACACCGGGGAGCTGTTTTTT,CASCPGGDTGELFF
NA,NA,TRBJ1-2,TRBV5-1,TGCGCCAGCAGCTTGGAGAACAGGGTGCTGGAGGGCTACACCTTC,CASSLENRVLEGYTF
NA,NA,TRBJ2-3,TRBV5-4,TGTGCCAGCAGCTTTTATTACACAGATACGCAGTATTTT,CASSFYYTDTQYF
few,TRBD2,TRBJ2-1,TRBV5-4,TGTGCCAGCAGCTTGGTTCTAGCGGCCAATGAGCAGTTCTTC,CASSLVLAANEQFF
NA,NA,TRBJ1-2,TRBV28,TGTGCCAGCAGTTTATTACGGTCTAACTATGGCTACACCTTC,CASSLLRSNYGYTF
NA,TRBD1,TRBJ2-7,TRBV25-1,TGTGCCAGCAGTGATGCCGGGACAGGGTACGAGCAGTACTTC,CASSDAGTGYEQYF
few,NA,TRBJ1-3,TRBV4-3,TGCGCCAGCAGCCAAGACAGGGATTCTGGAAACACCATATATTTT,CASSQDRDSGNTIYF
NA,TRBD1,TRBJ2-7,TRBV25-1,TGTGCCAGCAGTGAGAGACAGGGGTACTCCTACGAGCAGTACTTC,CASSERQGYSYEQYF
few,TRBD1,TRBJ1-4,TRBV7-2,TGTGCCAGCAGCCACGACGGGGGACAGGGGAAAACTAATGAAAAACTGTTTTTT,CASSHDGGQGKTNEKLFF
NA,TRBD2,TRBJ2-7,TRBV5-4,TGTGCCAGCAGCTTGGGACTAGCGGGAGGGAACTCCTACGAGCAGTACTTC,CASSLGLAGGNSYEQYF
NA,NA,TRBJ2-7,TRBV7-9,TGTGCCAGCAGCTTCCAGGAGGAGGTCTACGAGCAGTACTTC,CASSFQEEVYEQYF
NA,NA,TRBJ1-3,TRBV11-2,TGTGCCAGCAGCTTAGTTGTGACGGAGAGCTCTGGAAACACCATATATTTT,CASSLVVTESSGNTIYF
few,NA,TRBJ1-2,TRBV7-2,TGTGCCAGCAGCTTAGAGAGGGCTGAGATCCATGGCTACACCTTC,CASSLERAEIHGYTF
NA,NA,TRBJ1-5,TRBV19,TGTGCCCCAGCCCAGGGACAGCCCCAGCATTTT,CAPAQGQPQHF
few,NA,TRBJ1-2,TRBV4-3,TGCGCCAGCAGCCAAGACTCAGGGGCCACCAACTATGGCTACACCTTC,CASSQDSGATNYGYTF
NA,TRBD2,TRBJ2-7,TRBV5-6,TGTGCCAGCAGCTACGCTAGCGGAGTTCCCTACGAGCAGTACTTC,CASSYASGVPYEQYF
NA,NA,TRBJ2-7,TRBV2,TGTGCCAGCAGTGATCAAGGCAGGGCCTACGAGCAGTACTTC,CASSDQGRAYEQYF
few,TRBD1,TRBJ1-5,TRBV5-6,TGTGCCAGCAGCTGGGGACAGGGGATCAATCAGCCCCAGCATTTT,CASSWGQGINQPQHF
NA,NA,TRBJ2-2,TRBV5-1,TGCGCCAGCAGCTTCGGCAGGGCGAACACCGGGGAGCTGTTTTTT,CASSFGRANTGELFF
few,NA,TRBJ2-7,TRBV7-9,TGTGCCAGCAGCATAGACACCCCGGGAGACGAGCAGTACTTC,CASSIDTPGDEQYF
few,NA,TRBJ1-1,TRBV28,TGTGCCAGCAGTTTATGGGACAGAATGAACACTGAAGCTTTCTTT,CASSLWDRMNTEAFF
NA,TRBD1,TRBJ2-1,TRBV7-9,TGTGCCAGCAGCTTAGGGACAGGGCCGGAGGGTGAGCAGTTCTTC,CASSLGTGPEGEQFF
NA,NA,TRBJ2-7,TRBV19,TGTGCCAGTAGTATAGACGACGAGGTCTACGAGCAGTACTTC,CASSIDDEVYEQYF
NA,TRBD1,TRBJ1-4,TRBV11-2,TGTGCCAGCAGCCCCCGGGACAGGGAAGGGGTAACTAATGAAAAACTGTTTTTT,CASSPRDREGVTNEKLFF
NA,TRBD1,TRBJ2-1,TRBV27,TGTGCCAGCAGTTTCCAGGGGGCTGCCGGCGGGATTGACAATGAGCAGTTCTTC,CASSFQGAAGGIDNEQFF
NA,NA,TRBJ2-3,TRBV7-9,TGTGCCAGCAGCCCTAGCACAGATACGCAGTATTTT,CASSPSTDTQYF
NA,NA,TRBJ1-4,TRBV29-1,TGCAGCGTTGGGGAGGGAAAACTGTTTTTT,CSVGEGKLFF
NA,TRBD1,TRBJ2-5,TRBV7-2,TGTGCCAGCAGCTTAGAGGGACAGGGCTGGGAGACCCAGTACTTC,CASSLEGQGWETQYF
NA,NA,TRBJ2-5,TRBV28,TGTGCCAGCAGTCCACAGGGTCGAACCTCTAAGGAGACCCAGTACTTC,CASSPQGRTSKETQYF
few,TRBD1,TRBJ2-2,TRBV6-4,TGTGCCAGCAGTCCGGGACAGGGGCGGGAGAACACCGGGGAGCTGTTTTTT,CASSPGQGRENTGELFF
few,NA,TRBJ1-3,TRBV19,TGTGCCAGTAGTCAATTGGGAGCTGGAAACACCATATATTTT,CASSQLGAGNTIYF
NA,NA,TRBJ2-1,TRBV28,TGTGCCAGCAGTTTATCACGGGGGGCAGCGAATGAGCAGTTCTTC,CASSLSRGAANEQFF
NA,TRBD1,TRBJ2-2,TRBV14,TGTGCCAGCAGCCAAGATGGGGTTACAGGGGCGGACACCGGGGAGCTGTTTTTT,CASSQDGVTGADTGELFF
NA,TRBD2,TRBJ2-5,TRBV9,TGTGCCAGCAGCCCTCTCTGGACTAGCGGCCCCCAAGAGACCCAGTACTTC,CASSPLWTSGPQETQYF
NA,TRBD1,TRBJ2-1,TRBV29-1,TGCAGCGTTGAAGGGGCAGGGGGCATCGAGCAGTTCTTC,CSVEGAGGIEQFF
NA,NA,TRBJ2-2,TRBV7-3,TGTGCCAGCAGCTTAACGCCGGTCACCGGGGAGCTGTTTTTT,CASSLTPVTGELFF
NA,TRBD1,TRBJ2-7,TRBV10-3,TGTGCCATCAGTGTGAACAGGACAGGGAGGTACTTC,CAISVNRTGRYF
NA,NA,TRBJ1-1,TRBV28,TGTGCCAGCCTGGGGGGGGTTGACACTGAAGCTTTCTTT,CASLGGVDTEAFF
NA,NA,TRBJ1-2,TRBV7-9,TGTGCCAGCAACTTAGGAGGGAGCCCTAACTATGGCTACACCTTC,CASNLGGSPNYGYTF
NA,NA,TRBJ2-3,TRBV6-1,TGTGCCAGCAGTGAAGCTAAGGAGGCAGATACGCAGTATTTT,CASSEAKEADTQYF
NA,TRBD1,TRBJ2-5,TRBV5-1,TGCGCCAGCAGCTCTACCGGGACAGGGGAGGAGACCCAGTACTTC,CASSSTGTGEETQYF
NA,TRBD1,TRBJ1-2,TRBV28,TGTGCCAGCACCAGACAGGGCGTCTACACCTTC,CASTRQGVYTF
few,TRBD1,TRBJ2-7,TRBV4-1,TGCGCCAGCAGCCCCGTCCCGGGACAGGGGTTCCACGAGCAGTACTTC,CASSPVPGQGFHEQYF